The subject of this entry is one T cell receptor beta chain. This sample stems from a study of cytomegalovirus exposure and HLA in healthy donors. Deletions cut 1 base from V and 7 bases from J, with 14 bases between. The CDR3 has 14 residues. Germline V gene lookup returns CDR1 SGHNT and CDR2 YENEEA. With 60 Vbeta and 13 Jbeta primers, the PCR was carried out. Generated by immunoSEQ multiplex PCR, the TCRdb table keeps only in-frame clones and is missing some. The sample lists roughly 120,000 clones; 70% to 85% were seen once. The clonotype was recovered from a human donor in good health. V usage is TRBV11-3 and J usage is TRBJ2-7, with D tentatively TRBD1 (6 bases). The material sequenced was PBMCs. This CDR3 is CASSLGSGAGEQYF. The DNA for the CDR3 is TGTGCCAGCAGCTTAGGGTCAGGGGCCGGGGAGCAGTACTTC. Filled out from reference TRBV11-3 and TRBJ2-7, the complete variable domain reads EAGVVQSPRYKIIEKKQPVAFWCNPISGHNTLYWYLQNLGQGPELLIRYENEEAVDDSQLPKDRFSAERLKGVDSTLKIQPAELGDSAVYLCASSLGSGAGEQYFGPGTRLTVT.